Below, 9 T cell receptor beta chains from the same sample are listed, as sequenced in a study of blood T cells in healthy people across ages. Together with a sample-barcoded 5' primer, a J-beta primer mix was included in a second PCR lasting 7 to 11 cycles. TCRdb re-analysed the 5' RACE reads in MiXCR, keeping a single row per CDR3 protein. The data contain some 370,000 distinct CDR3 sequences, over 45% of them seen just once; the ten biggest clones take up under 65%. The sequenced material came from blood. These receptors came from a man between 60 and 75 years old in good health.

A few counts support this clonotype. CDR3 protein: CASSLFPYGYTF. In DNA form, the CDR3 reads TGTGCCAGCAGCTTATTTCCCTATGGCTACACCTTC. The gene calls are TRBV7-2 and TRBJ1-2; D call uncertain. V lost 2 bases to trimming and J lost 4 bases, with 5 bases between them. The CDR3 has 12 residues. Germline V gene data show CDR1 as SGHTA and CDR2 as FQGNSA. Using reference TRBV7-2 and TRBJ1-2 for the parts outside the CDR3, the full variable domain is GAGVSQSPSNKVTEKGKDVELRCDPISGHTALYWYRQSLGQGLEFLIYFQGNSAPDKSGLPSDRFSAERTGGSVSTLTIQRTQQEDSAVYLCASSLFPYGYTFGSGTRLTVV.

The rearrangement links TRBV7-6 to TRBJ1-6, with TRBD1 as a possible D gene (5 bases). This CDR3 comprises 16 residues. CDR1 is SGHVS, CDR2 FNYEAQ, per germline. V dropped 1 base and J dropped 0 bases, with 7 bases sitting between them. The CDR3 region has the DNA TGTGCCAGCAGCTTAGGGGGCATCTCCTATAATTCACCCCTCCACTTT. Encoded protein: CASSLGGISYNSPLHF.

V usage is TRBV5-1 and J usage is TRBJ2-5; 7 nucleotides line up with TRBD1. Germline V gene sequence: CDR1 SGHRS, CDR2 YFSETQ. The CDR3 totals 13 residues. Trimming at V came to 4 bases and at J to 2 bases, leaving 2 bases not matched to a gene. CDR3 region: CASSTGQQETQYF. The CDR3 nucleotides read TGCGCCAGCAGCACGGGACAGCAAGAGACCCAGTACTTC.

With respect to this clonotype: A read error may produce the germline difference seen at one junction end. V and J are TRBV28 and TRBJ2-4; a possible D gene is TRBD1 (5 bases). The CDR3 totals 14 residues. Germline CDR1 MDHEN, CDR2 SYDVKM. The CDR3 loop reads CASSFQRGKNIRYF. The CDR3 DNA sequence: TGTGCCAGCAGTTTCCAAAGGGGCAAAAACATTCGGTACTTC.

In its sample, this clonotype was seen a few times. The chain joins TRBV20-1 to TRBJ2-1; TRBD2 agrees at 8 bases. Trimming took 6 bases from V and 9 from J; bases not matched to a gene: 10. Germline V gene lookup returns CDR1 DFQATT and CDR2 SNEGSKA (reference sequence). The CDR3 has 13 amino acids. The CDR3 DNA follows: TGCAGTGCAGCAGCGGGAGCCTTCGGTGAGCAGTTCTTC. Protein sequence: CSAAAGAFGEQFF.

This clonotype was counted ten times or more. The chain combines TRBV5-1 with TRBJ2-1, with D perhaps being TRBD1 or TRBD2 (6 bases each). CDR1 is SGHRS and CDR2 is YFSETQ in the germline V gene. V gave up 3 bases and J gave up 5 bases, with 21 bases separating them. This CDR3 has 17 amino acids. The CDR3 coding sequence is TGCGCCAGCAGCTCTGGCCGTGGGGGGCCGAGGCACAATGAGCAGTTCTTC. Encoded protein: CASSSGRGGPRHNEQFF.

V and J are TRBV29-1 and TRBJ2-7, with 11 bases fitting TRBD1. The V gene's germline CDR1 is SQVTM and CDR2 ANQGSEA. Unmatched junction bases numbered 6, after V lost 6 bases and J lost 2 bases. This CDR3 spans 14 amino acids. The CDR3 region has the DNA TGCAGCGTGCCTCGGGGACAGGGGGCCTACGAGCAGTACTTC. This sequence encodes CSVPRGQGAYEQYF.

The V call is TRBV7-2, the J call TRBJ2-7; TRBD2 is a possible D gene (5 bases). V was pared by 1 base and J by 4 bases, with 17 bases between. CDR3 length: 16 amino acids. CDR1 is SGHTA, CDR2 FQGNSA, per germline. The DNA for the CDR3 is TGTGCCAGCAGCTTAGGGCGCAGAGGGAGCTTGTACGAGCAGTACTTC. It encodes CASSLGRRGSLYEQYF. The full variable domain, with the rest looked up from reference TRBV7-2 and TRBJ2-7, is GAGVSQSPSNKVTEKGKDVELRCDPISGHTALYWYRQSLGQGLEFLIYFQGNSAPDKSGLPSDRFSAERTGGSVSTLTIQRTQQEDSAVYLCASSLGRRGSLYEQYFGPGTRLTVT.

In its sample, this clonotype was seen a few times. DNA for the CDR3: TGCAGTGCTAGAGCTTCTAGCAACCATGAGCAGTACTTC. As protein: CSARASSNHEQYF. The V gene is TRBV20-1, the J gene TRBJ2-5; weak D call: TRBD2 (5 bases). Germline-derived CDR1 and CDR2 are DFQATT and SNEGSKA (reference sequence). The CDR3 has 13 amino acids. Trimming took off 1 base at V and 11 bases at J, with 17 bases between the two ends.